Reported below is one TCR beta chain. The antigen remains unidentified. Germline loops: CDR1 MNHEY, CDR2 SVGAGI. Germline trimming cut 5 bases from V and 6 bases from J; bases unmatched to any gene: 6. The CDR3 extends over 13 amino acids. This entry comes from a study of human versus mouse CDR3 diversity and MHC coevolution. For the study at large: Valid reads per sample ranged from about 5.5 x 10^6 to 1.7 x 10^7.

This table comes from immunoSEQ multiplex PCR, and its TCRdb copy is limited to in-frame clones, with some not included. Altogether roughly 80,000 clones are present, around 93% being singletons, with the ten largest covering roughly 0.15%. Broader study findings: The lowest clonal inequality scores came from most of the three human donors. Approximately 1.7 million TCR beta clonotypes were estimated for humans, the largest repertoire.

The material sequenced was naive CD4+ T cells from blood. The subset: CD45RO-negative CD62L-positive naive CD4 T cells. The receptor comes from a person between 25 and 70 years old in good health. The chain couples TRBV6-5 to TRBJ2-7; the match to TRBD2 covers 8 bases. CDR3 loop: CASSVIAGSEQYF. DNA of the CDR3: TGTGCCAGCAGTGTAATAGCGGGATCCGAGCAGTACTTC.